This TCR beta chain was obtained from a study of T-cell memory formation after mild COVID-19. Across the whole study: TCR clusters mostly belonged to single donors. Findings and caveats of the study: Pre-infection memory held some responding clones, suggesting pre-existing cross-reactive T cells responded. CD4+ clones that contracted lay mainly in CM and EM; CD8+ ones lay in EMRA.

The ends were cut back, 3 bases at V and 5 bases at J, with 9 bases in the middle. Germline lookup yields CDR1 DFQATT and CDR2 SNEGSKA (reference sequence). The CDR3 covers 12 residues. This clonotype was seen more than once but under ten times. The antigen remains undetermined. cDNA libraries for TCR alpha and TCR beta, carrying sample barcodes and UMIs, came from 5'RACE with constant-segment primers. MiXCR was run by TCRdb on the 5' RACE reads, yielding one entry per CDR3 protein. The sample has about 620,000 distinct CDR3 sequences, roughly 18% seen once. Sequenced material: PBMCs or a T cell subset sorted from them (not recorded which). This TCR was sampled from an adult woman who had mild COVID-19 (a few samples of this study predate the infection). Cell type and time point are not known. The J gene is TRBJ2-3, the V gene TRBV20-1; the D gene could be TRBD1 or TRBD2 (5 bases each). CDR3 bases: TGCAGTGCTAGTCGGGACCTAGATACGCAGTATTTT. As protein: CSASRDLDTQYF.